The next 20 T cell receptor beta chains were all read from a single sample in a study of neurological immune-mediated disorders. TCRdb called the 5' RACE reads again in MiXCR, with one record for every CDR3 protein. The sample holds around 80,000 distinct CDR3 sequences, about a tenth seen once. The sequencing sample was made of PBMCs. The receptors stem from a man in his forties or fifties in good health.

The table lists this clonotype with many counts. This chain connects TRBV6-5 to TRBJ2-2, with D possibly matching TRBD1 (7 bases). CDR1 is MNHEY and CDR2 is SVGAGI in the germline V gene. V gave up 5 bases and J gave up 6 bases, with 19 bases separating them. This CDR3 contains 16 residues. As DNA, the CDR3 is TGTGCCAGCAGTCCGGGCGGAGGGGGCAGAGCCGGGGAGCTGTTTTTT. Amino acids: CASSPGGGGRAGELFF.

This clonotype was seen repeatedly, ten times or more. The rearrangement uses TRBV5-1 and TRBJ2-2, with unresolved D. This CDR3 spans 15 amino acids. Germline CDR1 is SGHRS and CDR2 is YFSETQ. V was shortened by 4 bases and J by 0 bases, with 10 bases between the two germline ends. CDR3 in DNA: TGCGCCAGCAGCCGGACGGATTCGAACACCGGGGAGCTGTTTTTT. Protein sequence: CASSRTDSNTGELFF.

This clonotype was found many times. CDR3 loop: CASSPTGTSNQPQHF. The DNA for the CDR3 is TGTGCCAGCAGTCCAACAGGGACTAGCAATCAGCCCCAGCATTTT. The V and J genes are TRBV28 and TRBJ1-5, with D perhaps matching TRBD1 (6 bases). Deletions cut 5 bases from V and 0 bases from J, with 11 bases between. The CDR3 consists of 15 residues. Germline-derived CDR1 and CDR2 are MDHEN and SYDVKM.

This clonotype was counted at least ten times. The chain employs TRBV11-3 and TRBJ1-2, with D hard to call. V gave up 5 bases and J gave up 2 bases, with 12 bases separating them. This CDR3 spans 14 amino acids. Germline CDR1 reads SGHNT; CDR2 reads YENEEA. The CDR3 here is CASSPRPVNYGYTF. DNA for the CDR3: TGTGCCAGCAGCCCCCGGCCAGTGAACTATGGCTACACCTTC.

This clonotype was counted many times. The chain has TRBV6-6 and TRBJ2-3, with D unresolved. Germline V gene sequence: CDR1 MNHNY, CDR2 SVGAGI (reference sequence). The CDR3 loop spans 14 amino acids. V lost 7 bases, J lost 0 bases, and 11 bases lay in between. CDR3 in amino acids: CASTTTASTDTQYF. The CDR3 nucleotides read TGTGCCAGCACAACTACCGCTAGCACAGATACGCAGTATTTT.

Ten or more counts support this clonotype. This sequence joins TRBV27 and TRBJ2-1; D possibly corresponds to TRBD2 (6 bases). The ends were cut back, 5 bases at V and 8 bases at J, with 16 bases in the middle. The CDR3 length is 14 residues. The germline V gene encodes CDR1 MNHEY and CDR2 SMNVEV (reference sequence). In DNA form, the CDR3 reads TGTGCCAGCAGTCCAAGAATTCAGCGGGATGAGCAGTTCTTC. Translating it yields CASSPRIQRDEQFF.

This clonotype has a count of ten or more. The chain recombines TRBV5-1 with TRBJ2-1; D is possibly TRBD2 (6 bases). V lost 1 base and J 8 bases, leaving 19 bases between the germline ends. Germline assignment: CDR1 SGHRS and CDR2 YFSETQ. The CDR3 has 16 amino acids. The CDR3 protein is CASSLLWASAFDEQFF. CDR3 DNA sequence: TGCGCCAGCAGCTTGTTGTGGGCTAGCGCGTTCGATGAGCAGTTCTTC. Complete variable domain (other parts from reference TRBV5-1 and TRBJ2-1): KAGVTQTPRYLIKTRGQQVTLSCSPISGHRSVSWYQQTPGQGLQFLFEYFSETQRNKGNFPGRFSGRQFSNSRSEMNVSTLELGDSALYLCASSLLWASAFDEQFFGPGTRLTVL.

This clonotype was seen many times. At one of its ends the junction is not consistent with the germline gene, which may arise from a read error. The rearrangement links TRBV27 to TRBJ2-1; 8 positions agree with TRBD2. The CDR3 contains 12 residues. The germline V gene encodes CDR1 MNHEY and CDR2 SMNVEV (reference sequence). The CDR3 DNA reads as TGTGCCAGCAGTACCCATAGCGGGGCGTACCTCTTC. This codes for CASSTHSGAYLF.

This clonotype was observed at least ten times. The chain combines TRBV12-3 or TRBV12-4 with TRBJ1-3; D call uncertain. Trimming left V 5 bases short and J 2 bases short, with 7 bases between. This CDR3 comprises 13 residues. CDR3 coding DNA: TGTGCCAGCAGTCTTTACGCTGGAAACACCATATATTTT. This gives the protein CASSLYAGNTIYF.

This clonotype was seen at least ten times. The chain links TRBV5-1 to TRBJ1-1; D is uncertain. Germline V gene sequence: CDR1 SGHRS, CDR2 YFSETQ. Trimming left V 0 bases short and J 6 bases short, with 6 bases between. The CDR3 is made up of 12 amino acids. DNA for the CDR3: TGCGCCAGCAGCTTGGGTCGGGCTGAAGCTTTCTTT. Translated, it gives CASSLGRAEAFF.

This clonotype was seen ten or more times. The V call is TRBV6-2 or TRBV6-3, the J call TRBJ2-5, with 8 bases lining up with TRBD2. Germline CDR1 reads MNHEY; CDR2 reads SVGEGT. The V and J ends lost 2 bases and 1 base, in that order; junction bases with no gene match: 3. This CDR3 is 15 amino acids long. This CDR3 reads CASSYEAGVQETQYF. The CDR3 coding sequence is TGTGCCAGCAGTTACGAAGCGGGGGTCCAAGAGACCCAGTACTTC.

This clonotype was picked up many times. The V call is TRBV7-9, the J call TRBJ1-1, with 8 bases identical to TRBD1. Losses at the gene ends were 5 bases for V and 11 bases for J; bases not matched to a gene: 10. Per the germline V gene, CDR1 is SEHNR and CDR2 is FQNEAQ (reference sequence). This CDR3 contains 13 residues. The CDR3 sequence is CASSPLRGRGAFF. The CDR3 DNA follows: TGTGCCAGCAGCCCACTCAGGGGGCGCGGGGCTTTCTTT. Together with reference TRBV7-9 and TRBJ1-1, the CDR3 gives the full variable domain: DTGVSQNPRHKITKRGQNVTFRCDPISEHNRLYWYRQTLGQGPEFLTYFQNEAQLEKSRLLSDRFSAERPKGSFSTLEIQRTEQGDSAMYLCASSPLRGRGAFFGQGTRLTVV.

This clonotype has at least ten counts. This chain joins TRBV7-2 and TRBJ2-3; possibly TRBD2 for D (7 bases). The germline V gene encodes CDR1 SGHTA and CDR2 FQGNSA. This CDR3 contains 15 residues. Trimming removed 5 bases at V and 5 bases at J, with 17 bases between. CDR3 in amino acids: CASSLVGGRKDTQYF. For the CDR3, the DNA is TGTGCCAGCAGCCTCGTGGGGGGGCGGAAAGATACGCAGTATTTT.

This clonotype was recorded many times. The chain couples TRBV28 to TRBJ2-7, with TRBD1 identical over 7 bases. The CDR3 extends over 16 amino acids. Trimming at V came to 2 bases and at J to 4 bases, leaving 11 bases not matched to a gene. CDR1 is MDHEN and CDR2 is SYDVKM in the germline V gene. CDR3 protein: CASSLITGAKTYEQYF. The CDR3 region has the DNA TGTGCCAGCAGTTTAATCACAGGGGCCAAGACTTACGAGCAGTACTTC.

This clonotype was found many times. This chain uses TRBV7-2 with TRBJ2-3; D is possibly TRBD2 (5 bases). V was cut by 5 bases and J by 2 bases, with 11 bases left in between. CDR1 and CDR2 from the germline V gene are SGHTA and FQGNSA. The CDR3 covers 14 residues. The chain's CDR3 is CASSPTRFTDTQYF. Written as DNA, the CDR3 is TGTGCCAGCAGCCCAACTAGATTCACAGATACGCAGTATTTT.

This clonotype was recorded at least ten times. The chain carries TRBV20-1 and TRBJ2-3, with no clear D. V was trimmed by 0 bases and J by 4 bases, leaving 14 bases between them. Germline loops: CDR1 DFQATT, CDR2 SNEGSKA (reference sequence). The CDR3 extends over 15 amino acids. The CDR3: CSARDRREKADTQYF. CDR3 nucleotides: TGCAGTGCTAGAGATAGAAGGGAAAAGGCAGATACGCAGTATTTT.

This clonotype was picked up many times. This chain joins TRBV7-9 and TRBJ2-5; D is possibly TRBD1 (6 bases). The V end was cut by 5 bases, the J end by 0 bases, with 10 bases between. Germline-derived CDR1 and CDR2 are SEHNR and FQNEAQ (reference sequence). This CDR3 region has 14 residues. The CDR3 sequence: CASSDGQYQETQYF. The DNA of the CDR3 is TGTGCCAGCAGCGATGGACAGTACCAAGAGACCCAGTACTTC.

This clonotype appeared many times. This chain links TRBV12-3 or TRBV12-4 with TRBJ2-1, with D possibly matching TRBD2 (6 bases). V was shortened by 3 bases and J by 5 bases, with 14 bases between the two germline ends. The CDR3 runs to 15 residues. The CDR3 loop reads CASSLSGLSHNEQFF. The CDR3 DNA reads as TGTGCCAGCAGTTTGTCGGGACTCAGCCACAATGAGCAGTTCTTC.

This clonotype was seen repeatedly, ten times or more. The chain joins TRBV20-1 to TRBJ2-3; TRBD2 agrees at 9 bases. The CDR3 loop spans 15 amino acids. V shed 6 bases and J 0 bases; nucleotides not matched to a gene: 7. The germline V gene has CDR1 DFQATT and CDR2 SNEGSKA (reference sequence). The CDR3 protein is CSAPTSGLSTDTQYF. CDR3 DNA: TGCAGTGCCCCTACTAGCGGGCTAAGCACAGATACGCAGTATTTT.

This clonotype was counted many times. The gene calls are TRBV9 and TRBJ1-2; tentative D call: TRBD1 (6 bases). The ends were cut back, 3 bases at V and 8 bases at J, with 17 bases in the middle. This CDR3 is built from 14 residues. CDR1 is SGDLS and CDR2 is YYNGEE in the germline V gene. CDR3 region: CASSDSTGLKGYTF. DNA of the CDR3: TGTGCCAGCAGCGATTCAACAGGGCTTAAAGGCTACACCTTC.